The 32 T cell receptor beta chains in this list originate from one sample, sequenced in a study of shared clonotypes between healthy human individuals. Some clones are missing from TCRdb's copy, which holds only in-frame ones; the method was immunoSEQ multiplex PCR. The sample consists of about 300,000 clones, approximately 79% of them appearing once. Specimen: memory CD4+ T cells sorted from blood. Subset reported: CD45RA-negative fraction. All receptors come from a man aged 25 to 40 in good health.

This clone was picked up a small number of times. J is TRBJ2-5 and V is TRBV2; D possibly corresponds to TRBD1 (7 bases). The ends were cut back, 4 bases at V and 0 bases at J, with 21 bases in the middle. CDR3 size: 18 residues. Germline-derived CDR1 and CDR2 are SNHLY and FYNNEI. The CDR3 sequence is CASSVNQRGRGDQETQYF. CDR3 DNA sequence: TGTGCCAGCAGTGTGAATCAAAGGGGGCGCGGGGACCAAGAGACCCAGTACTTC.

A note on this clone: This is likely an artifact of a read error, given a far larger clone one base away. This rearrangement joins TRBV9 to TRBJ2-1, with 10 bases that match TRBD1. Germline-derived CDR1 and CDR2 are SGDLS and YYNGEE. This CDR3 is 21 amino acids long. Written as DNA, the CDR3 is TGTGCAGAAAACCGGGACAGGGGACATAGCGAGGAAGTCCACTCCTACAATGAGCAGTTCTTC. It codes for CAENRDRGHSEEVHSYNEQFF.

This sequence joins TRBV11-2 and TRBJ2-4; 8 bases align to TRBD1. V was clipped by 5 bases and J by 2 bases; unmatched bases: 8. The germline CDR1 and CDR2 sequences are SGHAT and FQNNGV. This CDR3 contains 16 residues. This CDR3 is CASSPQQGGSKNIQYF. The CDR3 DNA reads TGTGCCAGCAGCCCCCAACAGGGGGGTTCCAAAAACATTCAGTACTTC.

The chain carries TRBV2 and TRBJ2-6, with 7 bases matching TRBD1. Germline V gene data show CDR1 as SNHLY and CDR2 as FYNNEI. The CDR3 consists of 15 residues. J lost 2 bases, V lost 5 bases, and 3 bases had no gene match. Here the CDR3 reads CASSQDRAGANVLTF. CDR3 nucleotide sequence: TGTGCCAGCAGTCAAGACAGGGCTGGGGCCAACGTCCTGACTTTC.

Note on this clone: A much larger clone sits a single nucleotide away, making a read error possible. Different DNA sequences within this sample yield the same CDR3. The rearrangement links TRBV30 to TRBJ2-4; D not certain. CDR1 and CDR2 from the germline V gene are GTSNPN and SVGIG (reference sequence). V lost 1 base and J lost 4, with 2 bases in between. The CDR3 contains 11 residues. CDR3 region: CAWSEKNIQYF. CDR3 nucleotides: TGTGCCTGGAGTGAAAAAAACATTCAGTACTTC.

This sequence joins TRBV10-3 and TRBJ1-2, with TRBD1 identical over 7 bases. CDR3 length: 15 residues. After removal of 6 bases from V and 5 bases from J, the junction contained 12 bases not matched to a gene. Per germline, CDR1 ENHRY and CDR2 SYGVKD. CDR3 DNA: TGTGCCATCAGGCCACGGGGGACAGCAGATTATGGCTACACCTTC. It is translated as CAIRPRGTADYGYTF.

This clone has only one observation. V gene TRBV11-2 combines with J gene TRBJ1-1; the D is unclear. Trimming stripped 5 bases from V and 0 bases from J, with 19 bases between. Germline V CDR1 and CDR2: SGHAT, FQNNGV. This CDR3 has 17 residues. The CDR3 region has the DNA TGTGCCAGCAGCCTCAGGAGTATAGGCAGCGTGAACACTGAAGCTTTCTTT. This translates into CASSLRSIGSVNTEAFF.

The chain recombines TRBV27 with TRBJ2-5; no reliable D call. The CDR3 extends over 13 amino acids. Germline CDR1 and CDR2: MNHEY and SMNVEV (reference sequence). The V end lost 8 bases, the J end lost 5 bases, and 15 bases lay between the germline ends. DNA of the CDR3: TGTGCCAGCCATATCACGAAGGGCGAGACCCAGTACTTC. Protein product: CASHITKGETQYF.

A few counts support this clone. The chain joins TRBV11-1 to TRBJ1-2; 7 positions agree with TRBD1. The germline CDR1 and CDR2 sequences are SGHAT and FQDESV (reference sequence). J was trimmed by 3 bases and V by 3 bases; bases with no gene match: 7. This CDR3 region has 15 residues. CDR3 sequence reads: CASSLLAGQHYGYTF. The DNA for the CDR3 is TGTGCCAGCAGCTTGCTTGCGGGACAGCACTATGGCTACACCTTC.

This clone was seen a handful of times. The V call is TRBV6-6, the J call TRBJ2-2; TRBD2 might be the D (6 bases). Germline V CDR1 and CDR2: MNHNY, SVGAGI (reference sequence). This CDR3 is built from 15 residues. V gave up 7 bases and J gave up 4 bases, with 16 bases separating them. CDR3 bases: TGTGCCAGCACACTCGGCGGGGCGACCACCGGGGAGCTGTTTTTT. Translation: CASTLGGATTGELFF.

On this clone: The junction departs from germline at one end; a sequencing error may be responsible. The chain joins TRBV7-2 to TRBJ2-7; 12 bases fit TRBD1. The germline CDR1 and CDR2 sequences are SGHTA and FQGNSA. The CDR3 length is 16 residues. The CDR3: CASSLYPGQGAPLRHF. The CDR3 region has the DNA TGTGCCAGCAGCTTATACCCGGGACAGGGGGCCCCCCTAAGGCACTTC.

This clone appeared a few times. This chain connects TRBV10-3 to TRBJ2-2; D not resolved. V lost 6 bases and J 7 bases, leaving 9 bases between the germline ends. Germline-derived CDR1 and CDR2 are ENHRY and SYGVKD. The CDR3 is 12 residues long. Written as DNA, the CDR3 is TGTGCCATCAGGGATACCCTCGGGGAGCTGTTTTTT. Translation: CAIRDTLGELFF.

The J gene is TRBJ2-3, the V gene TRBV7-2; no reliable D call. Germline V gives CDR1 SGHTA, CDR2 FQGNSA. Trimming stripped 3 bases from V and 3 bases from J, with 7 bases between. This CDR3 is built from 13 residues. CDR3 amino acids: CASSFGATDTQYF. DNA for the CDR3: TGTGCCAGCAGCTTTGGTGCAACAGATACGCAGTATTTT.

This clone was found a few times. CDR3 nucleotide sequence: TGTGCCAGCTCACCACCAGTACGCCAGGGTGGAGAAAAACTGTTTTTT. Translated, it gives CASSPPVRQGGEKLFF. The chain recombines TRBV18 with TRBJ1-4, with a tentative D call TRBD1 (5 bases). This CDR3 is built from 16 residues. The V end lost 0 bases, the J end lost 8 bases, and 16 bases lay between the germline ends. Germline lookup yields CDR1 KGHSH and CDR2 LQKENI.

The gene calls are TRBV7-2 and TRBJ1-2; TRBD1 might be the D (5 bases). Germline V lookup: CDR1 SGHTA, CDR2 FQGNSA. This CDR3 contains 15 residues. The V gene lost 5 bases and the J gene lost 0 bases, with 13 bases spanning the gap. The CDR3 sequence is CASSLQEGANYGYTF. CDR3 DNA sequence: TGTGCCAGCAGCCTGCAAGAAGGGGCTAACTATGGCTACACCTTC.

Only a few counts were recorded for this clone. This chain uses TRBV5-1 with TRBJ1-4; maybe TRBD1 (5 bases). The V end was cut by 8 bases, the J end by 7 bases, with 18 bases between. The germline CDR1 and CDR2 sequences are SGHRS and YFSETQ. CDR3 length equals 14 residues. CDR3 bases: TGCGCCAGTTGCCACCGGGACCCTAGTGAAAAACTGTTTTTT. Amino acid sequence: CASCHRDPSEKLFF.

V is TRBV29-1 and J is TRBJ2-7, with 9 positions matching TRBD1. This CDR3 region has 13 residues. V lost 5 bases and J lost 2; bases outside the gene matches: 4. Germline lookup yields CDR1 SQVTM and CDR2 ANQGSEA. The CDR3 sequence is CSVRGQGPYEQYF. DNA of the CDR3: TGCAGCGTTCGGGGACAGGGTCCCTACGAGCAGTACTTC.

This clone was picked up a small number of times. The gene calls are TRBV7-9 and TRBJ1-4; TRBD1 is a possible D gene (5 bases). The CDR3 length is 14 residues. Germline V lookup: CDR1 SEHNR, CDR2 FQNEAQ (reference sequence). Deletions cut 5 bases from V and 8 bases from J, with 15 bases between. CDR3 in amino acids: CASSRVRVGEKLFF. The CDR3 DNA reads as TGTGCCAGCAGCCGTGTCAGGGTCGGGGAAAAACTGTTTTTT.

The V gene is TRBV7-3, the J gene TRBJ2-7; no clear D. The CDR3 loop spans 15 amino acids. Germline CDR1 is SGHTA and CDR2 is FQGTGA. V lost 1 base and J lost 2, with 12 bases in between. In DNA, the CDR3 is TGTGCCAGCAGCTTAAGGGGTGATGGGGCCTACGAGCAGTACTTC. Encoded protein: CASSLRGDGAYEQYF.

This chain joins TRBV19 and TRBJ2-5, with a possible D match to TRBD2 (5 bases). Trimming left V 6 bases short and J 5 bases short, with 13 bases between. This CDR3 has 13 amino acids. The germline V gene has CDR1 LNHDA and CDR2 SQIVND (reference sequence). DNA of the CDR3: TGTGCCAGTAGATCCGCGGGCGGGGAGACCCAGTACTTC. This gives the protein CASRSAGGETQYF.

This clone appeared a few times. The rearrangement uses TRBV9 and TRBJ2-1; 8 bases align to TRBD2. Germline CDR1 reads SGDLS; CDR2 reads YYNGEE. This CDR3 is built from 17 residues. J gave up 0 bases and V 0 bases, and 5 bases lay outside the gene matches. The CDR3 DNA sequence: TGTGCCAGCAGCGTAGGGGGTAGCGGGACCTCCTACAATGAGCAGTTCTTC. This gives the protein CASSVGGSGTSYNEQFF.

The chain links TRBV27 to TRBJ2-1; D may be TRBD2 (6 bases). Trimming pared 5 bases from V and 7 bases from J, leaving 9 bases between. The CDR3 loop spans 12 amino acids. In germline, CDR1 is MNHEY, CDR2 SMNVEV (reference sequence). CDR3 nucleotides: TGTGCCAGCAGTCGACGGGAGAATGAGCAGTTCTTC. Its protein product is CASSRRENEQFF.

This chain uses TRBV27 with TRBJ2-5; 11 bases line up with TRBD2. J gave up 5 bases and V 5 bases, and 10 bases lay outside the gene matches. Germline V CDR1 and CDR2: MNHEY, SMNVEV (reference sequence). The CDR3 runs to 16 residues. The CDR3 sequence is CASSNLLAGVKETQYF. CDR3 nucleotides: TGTGCCAGCAGTAACCTACTAGCGGGAGTCAAGGAGACCCAGTACTTC.

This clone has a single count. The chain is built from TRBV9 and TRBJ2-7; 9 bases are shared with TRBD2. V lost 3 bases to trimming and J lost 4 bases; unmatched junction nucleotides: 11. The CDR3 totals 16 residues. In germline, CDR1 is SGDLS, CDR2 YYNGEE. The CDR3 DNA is TGTGCCAGCAGCGCTTCAGCTAGCGGGATCAGGTACGAGCAGTACTTC. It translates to CASSASASGIRYEQYF.

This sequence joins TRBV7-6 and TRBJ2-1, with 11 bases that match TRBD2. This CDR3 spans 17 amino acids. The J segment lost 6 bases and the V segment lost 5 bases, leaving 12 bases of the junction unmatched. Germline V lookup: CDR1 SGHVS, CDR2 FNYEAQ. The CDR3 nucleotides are TGTGCCAGCAGCCTACTAACACTAGCGGGAGTGAGCAATGAGCAGTTCTTC. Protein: CASSLLTLAGVSNEQFF.

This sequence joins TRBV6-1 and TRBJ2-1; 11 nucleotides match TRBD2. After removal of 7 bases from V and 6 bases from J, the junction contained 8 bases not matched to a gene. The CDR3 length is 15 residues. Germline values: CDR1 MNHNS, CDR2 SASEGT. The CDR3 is CASTMTSGASNEQFF. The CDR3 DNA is TGTGCCAGCACCATGACTAGCGGGGCTTCCAATGAGCAGTTCTTC.

CDR3 coding DNA: TGCGCCAGCGGGAGACAATCGGGCACAGATACGCAGTATTTT. Its protein product is CASGRQSGTDTQYF. The chain combines TRBV10-2 with TRBJ2-3, with a possible D match to TRBD2 (5 bases). This CDR3 spans 14 amino acids. Germline V gene data show CDR1 as WSHSY and CDR2 as SAAADI. Between the trimmed V and J ends, which lost 8 bases and 1 base, there was a span of 13 bases.

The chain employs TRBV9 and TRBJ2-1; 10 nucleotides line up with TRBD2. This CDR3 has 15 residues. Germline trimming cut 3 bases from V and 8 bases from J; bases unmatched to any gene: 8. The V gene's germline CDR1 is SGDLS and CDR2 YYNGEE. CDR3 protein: CASSALAGGGDEQFF. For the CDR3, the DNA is TGTGCCAGCAGCGCCTTAGCGGGAGGAGGGGATGAGCAGTTCTTC.

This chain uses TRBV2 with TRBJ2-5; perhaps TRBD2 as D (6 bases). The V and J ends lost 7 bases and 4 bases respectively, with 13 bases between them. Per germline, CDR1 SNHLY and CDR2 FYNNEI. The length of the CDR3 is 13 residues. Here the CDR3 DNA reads TGTGCCAGCAAAGGGGAGGTCGGAGAGACCCAGTACTTC. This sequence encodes CASKGEVGETQYF.

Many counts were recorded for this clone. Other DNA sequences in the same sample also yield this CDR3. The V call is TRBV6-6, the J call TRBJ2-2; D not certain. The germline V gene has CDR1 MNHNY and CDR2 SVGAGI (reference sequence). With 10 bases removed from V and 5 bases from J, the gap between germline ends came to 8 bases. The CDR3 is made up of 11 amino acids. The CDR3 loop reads CATRRTGELFF. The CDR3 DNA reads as TGTGCCACCCGAAGAACCGGGGAGCTGTTTTTT.

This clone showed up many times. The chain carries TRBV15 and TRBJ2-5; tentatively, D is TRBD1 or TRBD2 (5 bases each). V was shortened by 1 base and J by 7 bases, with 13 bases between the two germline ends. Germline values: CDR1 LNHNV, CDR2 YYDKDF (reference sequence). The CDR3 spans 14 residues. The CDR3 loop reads CATSRGGDWGTQYF. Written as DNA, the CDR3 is TGTGCCACCAGCAGAGGAGGGGATTGGGGGACCCAGTACTTC.

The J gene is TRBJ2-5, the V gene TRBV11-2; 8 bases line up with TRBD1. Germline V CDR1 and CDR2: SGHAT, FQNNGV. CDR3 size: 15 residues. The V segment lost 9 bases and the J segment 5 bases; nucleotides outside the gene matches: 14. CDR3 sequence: CASRTIRGPGETQYF. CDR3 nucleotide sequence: TGTGCCAGTAGGACCATCAGGGGGCCGGGCGAGACCCAGTACTTC.